Listed here is a single TCR beta chain. The antigen remains undetermined. The sequence runs out 3 residues before the end of the CDR3; the remainder is reconstructed from the germline J gene. Produced via immunoSEQ multiplex PCR; TCRdb's table is partial and in-frame only. Sampling found tens of thousands of clones, none seen once. CDR1 and CDR2 from the germline V gene are SEHNR and FQNEAQ (reference sequence). The CDR3 has 15 amino acids. V lost 5 bases and J lost 5, with 18 bases in between. The sample comes from a study of T cell clonality in common variable immunodeficiency. Notes on the study in general: Links between repertoire features and CVID complications were heterogeneity-limited.

The V gene is TRBV7-9, the J gene TRBJ2-5, with D maybe TRBD2 (6 bases). The TCR comes from a person between 18 and 75 years old in good health. The sample consisted of peripheral blood mononuclear cells. CDR3 residues: CASSPWLTRAETQYF. Incomplete CDR3 DNA: TGTGCCAGCAGCCCCTGGCTGACTAGGGCGGAGACC.